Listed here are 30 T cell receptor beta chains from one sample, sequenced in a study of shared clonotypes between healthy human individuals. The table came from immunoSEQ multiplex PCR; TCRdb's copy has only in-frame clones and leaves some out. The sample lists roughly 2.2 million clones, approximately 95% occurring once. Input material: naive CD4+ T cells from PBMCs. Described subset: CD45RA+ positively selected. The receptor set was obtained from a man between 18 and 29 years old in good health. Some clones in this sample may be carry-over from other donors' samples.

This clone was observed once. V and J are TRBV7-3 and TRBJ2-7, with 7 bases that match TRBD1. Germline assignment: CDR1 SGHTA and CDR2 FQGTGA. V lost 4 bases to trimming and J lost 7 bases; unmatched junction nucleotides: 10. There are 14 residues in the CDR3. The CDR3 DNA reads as TGTGCCAGCAGCTCCGTAGGGACAGTTTCAGAGCAGTACTTC. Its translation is CASSSVGTVSEQYF.

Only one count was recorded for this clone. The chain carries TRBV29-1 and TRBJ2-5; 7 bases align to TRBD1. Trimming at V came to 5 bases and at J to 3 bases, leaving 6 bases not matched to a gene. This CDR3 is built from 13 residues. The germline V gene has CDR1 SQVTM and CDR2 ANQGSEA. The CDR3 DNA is TGCAGCGTTTTCCGGGACAGCAAAGAGACCCAGTACTTC. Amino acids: CSVFRDSKETQYF. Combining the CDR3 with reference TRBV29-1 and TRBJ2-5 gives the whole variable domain SAVISQKPSRDICQRGTSLTIQCQVDSQVTMMFWYRQQPGQSLTLIATANQGSEATYESGFVIDKFPISRPNLTFSTLTVSNMSPEDSSIYLCSVFRDSKETQYFGPGTRLLVL.

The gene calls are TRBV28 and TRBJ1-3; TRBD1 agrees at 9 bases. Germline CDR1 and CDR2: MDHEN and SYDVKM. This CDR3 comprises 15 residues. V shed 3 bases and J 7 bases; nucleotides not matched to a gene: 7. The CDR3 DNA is TGTGCCAGCAGTTTGTGGGACAGGGTTAGGAACACCATATATTTT. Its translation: CASSLWDRVRNTIYF.

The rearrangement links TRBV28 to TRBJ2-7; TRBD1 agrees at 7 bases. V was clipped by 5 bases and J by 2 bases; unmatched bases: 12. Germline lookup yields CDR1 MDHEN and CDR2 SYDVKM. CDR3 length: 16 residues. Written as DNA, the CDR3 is TGTGCCAGCAGTACTCCAGGGGGACAACTGACCTACGAGCAGTACTTC. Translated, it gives CASSTPGGQLTYEQYF.

This CDR3 is CASSVLAVWGDEQFF. The DNA for the CDR3 is TGTGCCAGCAGCGTCTTAGCGGTTTGGGGGGATGAGCAGTTCTTC. V usage is TRBV7-2 and J usage is TRBJ2-1, with TRBD2 as a possible D gene (6 bases). The germline V gene has CDR1 SGHTA and CDR2 FQGNSA. The CDR3 length is 15 residues. The germline V and J ends were trimmed by 5 bases and 8 bases, with 19 bases remaining between them.

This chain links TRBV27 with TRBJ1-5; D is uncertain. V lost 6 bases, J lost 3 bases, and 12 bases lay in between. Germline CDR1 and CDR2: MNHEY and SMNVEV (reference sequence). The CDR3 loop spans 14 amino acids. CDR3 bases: TGTGCCAGCAGGCCTGGGGTAGCCAATCAGCCCCAGCATTTT. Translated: CASRPGVANQPQHF.

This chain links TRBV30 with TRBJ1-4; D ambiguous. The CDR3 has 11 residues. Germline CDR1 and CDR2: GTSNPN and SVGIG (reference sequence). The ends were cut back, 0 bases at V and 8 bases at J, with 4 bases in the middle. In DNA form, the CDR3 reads TGTGCCTGGAGTGTGGAGGAAAAACTGTTTTTT. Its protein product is CAWSVEEKLFF. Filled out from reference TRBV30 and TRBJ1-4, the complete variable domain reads SQTIHQWPATLVQPVGSPLSLECTVEGTSNPNLYWYRQAAGRGLQLLFYSVGIGQISSEVPQNLSASRPQDRQFILSSKKLLLSDSGFYLCAWSVEEKLFFGSGTQLSVL.

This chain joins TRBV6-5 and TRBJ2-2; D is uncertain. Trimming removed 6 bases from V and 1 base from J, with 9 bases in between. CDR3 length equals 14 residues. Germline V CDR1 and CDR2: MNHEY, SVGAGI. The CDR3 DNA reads TGTGCCAGCAGGCCTCAGATGAACACCGGGGAGCTGTTTTTT. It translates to CASRPQMNTGELFF.

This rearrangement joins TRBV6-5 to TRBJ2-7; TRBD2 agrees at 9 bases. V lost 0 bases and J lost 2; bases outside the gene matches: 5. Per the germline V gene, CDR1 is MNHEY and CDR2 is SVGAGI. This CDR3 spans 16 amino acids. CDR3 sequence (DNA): TGTGCCAGCAGTTACTCGGTAGCGGGAGACCCCTACGAGCAGTACTTC. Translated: CASSYSVAGDPYEQYF.

The CDR3 reads CASSYGGPTEAFF. The CDR3 coding sequence is TGTGCCAGCAGTTATGGGGGGCCGACTGAAGCTTTCTTT. The chain carries TRBV6-6 and TRBJ1-1; a weak D match, TRBD1 (6 bases). Germline loops: CDR1 MNHNY, CDR2 SVGAGI (reference sequence). The CDR3 loop spans 13 amino acids. Trimming cost V 3 bases and J 5 bases, with 10 bases left between them.

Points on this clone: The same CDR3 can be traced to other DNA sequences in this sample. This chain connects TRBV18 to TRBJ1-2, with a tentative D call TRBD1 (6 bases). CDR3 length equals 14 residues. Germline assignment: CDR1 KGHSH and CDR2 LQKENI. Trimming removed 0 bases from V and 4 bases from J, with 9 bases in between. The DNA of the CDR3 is TGTGCCAGCTCACCACCGGGGGGCGGCTATGGCTACACCTTC. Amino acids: CASSPPGGGYGYTF. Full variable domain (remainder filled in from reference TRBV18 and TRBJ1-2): NAGVMQNPRHLVRRRGQEARLRCSPMKGHSHVYWYRQLPEEGLKFMVYLQKENIIDESGMPKERFSAEFPKEGPSILRIQQVVRGDSAAYFCASSPPGGGYGYTFGSGTRLTVV.

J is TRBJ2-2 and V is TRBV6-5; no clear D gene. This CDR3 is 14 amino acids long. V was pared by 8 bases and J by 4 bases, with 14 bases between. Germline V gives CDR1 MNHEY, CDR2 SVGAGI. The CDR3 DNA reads TGTGCCAGCCACACCGTGACGGGCACCGGGGAGCTGTTTTTT. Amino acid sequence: CASHTVTGTGELFF.

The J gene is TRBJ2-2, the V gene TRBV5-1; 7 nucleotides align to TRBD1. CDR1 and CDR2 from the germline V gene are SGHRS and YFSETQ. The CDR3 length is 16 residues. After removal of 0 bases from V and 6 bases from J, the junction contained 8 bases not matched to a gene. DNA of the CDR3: TGCGCCAGCAGCTTGGGAGGGGGCGAGGCAGCCGGGGAGCTGTTTTTT. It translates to CASSLGGGEAAGELFF.

The CDR3 loop is CASSLIRGRNAYEQYF. CDR3 bases: TGTGCCAGCAGTCTGATCCGAGGGAGAAACGCCTACGAGCAGTACTTC. V is TRBV7-9 and J is TRBJ2-7, with D perhaps TRBD2 (5 bases). CDR3 size: 16 residues. Germline CDR1 SEHNR, CDR2 FQNEAQ (reference sequence). Trimming shortened V by 6 bases and J by 2 bases, and 20 bases separated the two germline ends.

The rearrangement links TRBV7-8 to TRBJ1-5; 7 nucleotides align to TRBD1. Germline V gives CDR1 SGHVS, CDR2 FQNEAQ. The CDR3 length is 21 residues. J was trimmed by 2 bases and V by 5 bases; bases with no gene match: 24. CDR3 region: CASSPRVWFQGVSMGNQPQHF. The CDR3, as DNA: TGTGCCAGCAGCCCTCGGGTTTGGTTCCAGGGGGTTTCGATGGGCAATCAGCCCCAGCATTTT.

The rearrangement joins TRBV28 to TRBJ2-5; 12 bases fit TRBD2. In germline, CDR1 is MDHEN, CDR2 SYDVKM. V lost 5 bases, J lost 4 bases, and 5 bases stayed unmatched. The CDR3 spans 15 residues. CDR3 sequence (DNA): TGTGCCAGCAGTCCAAGACTAGCGGGAGTAGAGACCCAGTACTTC. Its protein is CASSPRLAGVETQYF.

The DNA for the CDR3 is TGTGCCAGCAGCCCAGGGACGACTAGCGGGAATCTCTACGAGCAGTACTTC. Its translation: CASSPGTTSGNLYEQYF. The chain joins TRBV9 to TRBJ2-7; 11 bases agree with TRBD2. Germline V gives CDR1 SGDLS, CDR2 YYNGEE. Trimming took 4 bases from V and 3 from J; bases not matched to a gene: 12. This CDR3 is 17 amino acids long.

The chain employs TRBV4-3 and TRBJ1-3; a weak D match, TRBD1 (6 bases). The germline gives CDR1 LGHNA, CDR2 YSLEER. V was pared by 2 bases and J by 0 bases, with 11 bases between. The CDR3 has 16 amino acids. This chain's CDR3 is CASSQIRGFSGNTIYF. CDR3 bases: TGCGCCAGCAGCCAAATAAGGGGGTTCTCTGGAAACACCATATATTTT.

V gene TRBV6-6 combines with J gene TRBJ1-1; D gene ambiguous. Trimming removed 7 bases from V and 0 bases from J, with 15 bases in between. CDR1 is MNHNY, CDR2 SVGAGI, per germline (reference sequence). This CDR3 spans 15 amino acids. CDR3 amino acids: CASNPTHQMNTEAFF. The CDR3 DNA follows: TGTGCCAGCAACCCTACACACCAAATGAACACTGAAGCTTTCTTT.

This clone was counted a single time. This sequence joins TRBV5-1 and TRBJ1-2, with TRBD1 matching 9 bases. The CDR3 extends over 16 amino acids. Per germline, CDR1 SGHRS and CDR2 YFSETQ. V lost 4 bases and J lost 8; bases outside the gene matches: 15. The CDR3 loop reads CASSPLPGQGDPGYTF. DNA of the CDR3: TGCGCCAGCAGCCCGTTACCGGGACAGGGTGATCCGGGCTACACCTTC.

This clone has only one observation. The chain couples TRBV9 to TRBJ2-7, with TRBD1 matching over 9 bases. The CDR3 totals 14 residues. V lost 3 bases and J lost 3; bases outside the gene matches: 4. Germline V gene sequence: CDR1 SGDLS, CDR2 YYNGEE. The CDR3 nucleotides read TGTGCCAGCAGCGGACCGGGACAGGGCTACGAGCAGTACTTC. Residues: CASSGPGQGYEQYF.

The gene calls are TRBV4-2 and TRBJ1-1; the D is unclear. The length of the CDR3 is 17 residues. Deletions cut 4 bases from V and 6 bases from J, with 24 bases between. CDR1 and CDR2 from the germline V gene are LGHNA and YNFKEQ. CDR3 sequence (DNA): TGTGCCAGCAGCCGTGAAAAGATCAGTGTGGCAGGTTCTGAAGCTTTCTTT. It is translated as CASSREKISVAGSEAFF.

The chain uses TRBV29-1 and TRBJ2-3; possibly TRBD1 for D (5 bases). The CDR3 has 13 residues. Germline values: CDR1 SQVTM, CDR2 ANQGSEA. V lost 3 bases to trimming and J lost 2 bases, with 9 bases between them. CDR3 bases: TGCAGCGTTGATCCAGGGTTCACAGATACGCAGTATTTT. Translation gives CSVDPGFTDTQYF.

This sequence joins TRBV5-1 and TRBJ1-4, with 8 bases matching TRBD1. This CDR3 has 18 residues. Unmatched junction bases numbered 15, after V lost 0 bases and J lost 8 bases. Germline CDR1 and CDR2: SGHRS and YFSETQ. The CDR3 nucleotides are TGCGCCAGCAGCTTGGGACAGGGGTCGTCACTACTAACGGAAAAACTGTTTTTT. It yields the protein CASSLGQGSSLLTEKLFF.

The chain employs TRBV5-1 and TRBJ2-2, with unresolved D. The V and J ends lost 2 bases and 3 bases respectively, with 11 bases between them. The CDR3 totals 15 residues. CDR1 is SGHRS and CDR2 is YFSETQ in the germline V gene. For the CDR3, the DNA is TGCGCCAGCAGCTTTAAAGGCGGACACACCGGGGAGCTGTTTTTT. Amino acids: CASSFKGGHTGELFF.

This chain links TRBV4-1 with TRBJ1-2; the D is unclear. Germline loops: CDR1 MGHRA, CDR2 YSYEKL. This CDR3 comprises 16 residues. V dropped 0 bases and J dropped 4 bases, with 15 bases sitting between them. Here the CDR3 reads CASSQDAGTMGYGYTF. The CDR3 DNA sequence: TGCGCCAGCAGCCAAGACGCAGGAACCATGGGCTATGGCTACACCTTC.

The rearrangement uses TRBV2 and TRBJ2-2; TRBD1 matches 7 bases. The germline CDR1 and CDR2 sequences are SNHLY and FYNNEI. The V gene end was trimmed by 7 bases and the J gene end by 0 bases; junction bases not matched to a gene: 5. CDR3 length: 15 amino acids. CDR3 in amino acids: CASKTQGANTGELFF. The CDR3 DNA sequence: TGTGCCAGCAAAACCCAGGGGGCGAACACCGGGGAGCTGTTTTTT. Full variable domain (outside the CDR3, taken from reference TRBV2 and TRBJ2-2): EPEVTQTPSHQVTQMGQEVILRCVPISNHLYFYWYRQILGQKVEFLVSFYNNEISEKSEIFDDQFSVERPDGSNFTLKIRSTKLEDSAMYFCASKTQGANTGELFFGEGSRLTVL.

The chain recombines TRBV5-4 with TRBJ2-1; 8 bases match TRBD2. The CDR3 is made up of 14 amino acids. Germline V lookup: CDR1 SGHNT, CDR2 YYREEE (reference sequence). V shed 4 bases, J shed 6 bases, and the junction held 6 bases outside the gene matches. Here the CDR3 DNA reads TGTGCCAGCAGCACGGAGACTAGCGCCAATGAGCAGTTCTTC. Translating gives CASSTETSANEQFF. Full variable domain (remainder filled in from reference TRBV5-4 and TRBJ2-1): ETGVTQSPTHLIKTRGQQVTLRCSSQSGHNTVSWYQQALGQGPQFIFQYYREEENGRGNFPPRFSGLQFPNYSSELNVNALELDDSALYLCASSTETSANEQFFGPGTRLTVL.

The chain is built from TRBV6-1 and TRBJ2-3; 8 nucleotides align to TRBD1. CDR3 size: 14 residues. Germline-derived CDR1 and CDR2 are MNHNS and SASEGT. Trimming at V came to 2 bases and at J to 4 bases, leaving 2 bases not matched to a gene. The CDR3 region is CASSERQGSDTQYF. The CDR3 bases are TGTGCCAGCAGTGAACGACAGGGGTCAGATACGCAGTATTTT.

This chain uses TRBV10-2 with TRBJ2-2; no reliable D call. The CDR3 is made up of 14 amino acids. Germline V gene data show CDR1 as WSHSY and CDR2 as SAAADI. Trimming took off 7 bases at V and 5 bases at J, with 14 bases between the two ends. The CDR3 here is CASTTSERTGELFF. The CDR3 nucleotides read TGCGCCAGCACGACCAGCGAGAGGACCGGGGAGCTGTTTTTT.